The clone carrying this T cell receptor (beta chain) appeared a single time. Its specificity is unknown. This sample stems from a study of T cell repertoires in cytomegalovirus infection. Turning to the study itself: As its CMV epitopes, the study selected recently identified HLA-C-restricted and well-studied HLA-B-restricted targets. CMV infection and matching HLA type were both indicated by public TCR beta signatures. Broader study findings: HLA-C-restricted CMV-specific TCR beta clonotypes prevailed in the ex vivo response.

TCRdb reprocessed the reads with MiXCR, giving one entry per CDR3 protein. The sample includes about 920,000 distinct CDR3 sequences, 30% to 40% seen only once; the top ten take 10% to 15%. Germline V gene data show CDR1 as LNHDA and CDR2 as SQIVND (reference sequence). This CDR3 comprises 17 residues. With 3 bases removed from V and 0 bases from J, the gap between germline ends came to 17 bases. The rearrangement uses TRBV19 and TRBJ1-1; D is possibly TRBD1 (5 bases). The sequence derives from a human donor in good health (CMV status not recorded). Some clones in this sample may be carry-over from other donors' samples. The sample here was cultured CD8+ T cells from PBMCs, taken from culture after CMV antigen stimulation. The CDR3 is CASSIPTFTGMNTEAFF. CDR3 sequence (DNA): TGTGCCAGTAGTATCCCGACCTTTACAGGCATGAACACTGAAGCTTTCTTT.